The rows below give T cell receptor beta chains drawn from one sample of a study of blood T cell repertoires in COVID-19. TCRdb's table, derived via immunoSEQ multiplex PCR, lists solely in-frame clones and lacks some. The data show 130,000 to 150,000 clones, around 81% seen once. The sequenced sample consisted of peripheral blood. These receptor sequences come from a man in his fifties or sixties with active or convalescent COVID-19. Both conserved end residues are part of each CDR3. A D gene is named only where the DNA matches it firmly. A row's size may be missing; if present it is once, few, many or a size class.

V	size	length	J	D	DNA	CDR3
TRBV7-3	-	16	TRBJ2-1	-	TGTGCCAGCAGCTTAAGGGTGGGAGCCTCCTACAATGAGCAGTTCTTC	CASSLRVGASYNEQFF
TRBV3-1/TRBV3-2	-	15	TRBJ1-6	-	TGTGCCAGCAGCCAAGGTATACCGGGTAATTCACCCCTCCACTTT	CASSQGIPGNSPLHF
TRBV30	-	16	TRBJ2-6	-	TGTGCCTGGAGCCTAGACAGCACCTCTGGGGCCAACGTCCTGACTTTC	CAWSLDSTSGANVLTF
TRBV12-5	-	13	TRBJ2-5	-	TGTGCTAGTAGCAGGGGGGTCCAAGAGACCCAGTACTTC	CASSRGVQETQYF
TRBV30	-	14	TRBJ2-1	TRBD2	TGTGCCTGGAGTCTAGCGGGAGTCAGGGGTGAGCAGTTCTTC	CAWSLAGVRGEQFF
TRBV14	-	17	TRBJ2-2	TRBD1	TGTGCCAGCTCGCAGTACAACAGGGGGACGAACACCGGGGAGCTGTTTTTT	CASSQYNRGTNTGELFF
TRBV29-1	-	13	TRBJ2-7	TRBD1	TGCAGCGCTGGGACAGGTATCCTCCACGAGCAGTACTTC	CSAGTGILHEQYF
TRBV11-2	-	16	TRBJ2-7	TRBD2	TGTGCCAGCAGCTCGCAGGGACTAGCGGGAACCCCCGAGCAGTACTTC	CASSSQGLAGTPEQYF
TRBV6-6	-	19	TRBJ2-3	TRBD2	TGTGCCAGCAGTCCTGCGGTTAGCGGGTCCATTCGTAACACAGATACGCAGTATTTT	CASSPAVSGSIRNTDTQYF
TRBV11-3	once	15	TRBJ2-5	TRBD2	TGTGCCAGCAGCTTAGGAGGTGAGCGGGAGGAGACCCAGTACTTC	CASSLGGEREETQYF
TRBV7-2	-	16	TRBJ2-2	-	TGTGCCAGCAGCTTATGGGCGGGAATGAACACCGGGGAGCTGTTTTTT	CASSLWAGMNTGELFF
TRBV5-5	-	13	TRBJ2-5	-	TGTGCCAGCAGCTTGGCCGGGTCGGAGACCCAGTACTTC	CASSLAGSETQYF
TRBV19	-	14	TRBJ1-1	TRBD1	TGTGCCAGTAAAGACACCGGGACAGGTCCTGAAGCTTTCTTT	CASKDTGTGPEAFF
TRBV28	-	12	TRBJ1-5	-	TGTGCCCTGGGCGGGGGCAATCAGCCCCAGCATTTT	CALGGGNQPQHF
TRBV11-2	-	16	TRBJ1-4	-	TGTGCCAGCAGCTTAGAGGTGGGGCAGGGGCCCGCCGGACTGTTTTTT	CASSLEVGQGPAGLFF
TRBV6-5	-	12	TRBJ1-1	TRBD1	TGTGCCAGCAGTTTCAGGGGGACTGAAGCTTTCTTT	CASSFRGTEAFF
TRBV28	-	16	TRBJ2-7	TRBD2	TGTGCCAGCAGTTCCGGACTAGCGGGCAGTCTGTACGAGCAGTACTTC	CASSSGLAGSLYEQYF
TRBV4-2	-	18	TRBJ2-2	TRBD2	TGTGCCAGCAGCCAAGACCTTGGGACTAGACTAAACACCGGGGAGCTGTTTTTT	CASSQDLGTRLNTGELFF
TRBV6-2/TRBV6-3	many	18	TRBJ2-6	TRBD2	TGTGCCAGCAGTTCCACGCGGGAGCCGTTCGCGGGGGCCAACGTCCTGACTTTC	CASSSTREPFAGANVLTF
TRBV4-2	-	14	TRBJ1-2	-	TGTGCCAGCAGCCAAGATTCGACTGTTTATGGCCACACCTTC	CASSQDSTVYGHTF
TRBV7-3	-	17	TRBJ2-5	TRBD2	TGTGCCAGCAGCCGCGGACTAGCGGGAGTCGGTGGAGAGACCCAGTACTTC	CASSRGLAGVGGETQYF
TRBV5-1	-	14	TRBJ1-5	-	TGCGCCAGCAGCTTGGGACAGGTCAATCAGCCCCAGCATTTT	CASSLGQVNQPQHF
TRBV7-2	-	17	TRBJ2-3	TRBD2	TGTGCCAGCAACCCCCGGGTGTCTAGCGGGAGGAGGGATACGCAGTATTTT	CASNPRVSSGRRDTQYF